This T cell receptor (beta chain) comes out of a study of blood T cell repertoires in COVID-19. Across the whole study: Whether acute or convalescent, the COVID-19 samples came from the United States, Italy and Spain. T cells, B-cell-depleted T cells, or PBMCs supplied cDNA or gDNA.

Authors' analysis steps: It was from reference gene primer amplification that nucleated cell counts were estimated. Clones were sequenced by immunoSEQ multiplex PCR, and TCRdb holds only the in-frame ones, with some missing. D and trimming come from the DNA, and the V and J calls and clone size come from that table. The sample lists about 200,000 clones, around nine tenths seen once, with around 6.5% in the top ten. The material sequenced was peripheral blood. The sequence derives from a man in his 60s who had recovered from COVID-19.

The CDR3 spells CASSIMAASTDTQYF. As DNA, the CDR3 is TGTGCCAGTAGTATTATGGCGGCTAGCACAGATACGCAGTATTTT. V usage is TRBV19 and J usage is TRBJ2-3, with unresolved D. This CDR3 contains 15 residues. Germline V gene lookup returns CDR1 LNHDA and CDR2 SQIVND (reference sequence). The V end lost 3 bases, the J end lost 0 bases, and 10 bases lay between the germline ends.